This TCR beta chain was captured by sequencing in a study of cytomegalovirus exposure and HLA in healthy donors. Using immunoSEQ multiplex PCR, the repertoire was profiled, and TCRdb retains in-frame clones only, with some absent. The table has roughly 140,000 clones, about 90% seen once. The count of this clone is one. Germline assignment: CDR1 SGHRS and CDR2 YFSETQ. There are 12 residues in the CDR3. V lost 0 bases and J 8 bases, leaving 7 bases between the germline ends. The source of this sequence is a woman under 30 in good health and CMV-seropositive. V usage is TRBV5-1 and J usage is TRBJ2-3; no clear D. The sequencing input was PBMCs. For the CDR3, the DNA is TGCGCCAGCAGCTTGGTCGAGAGTACGCAGTATTTT. Translating it yields CASSLVESTQYF.